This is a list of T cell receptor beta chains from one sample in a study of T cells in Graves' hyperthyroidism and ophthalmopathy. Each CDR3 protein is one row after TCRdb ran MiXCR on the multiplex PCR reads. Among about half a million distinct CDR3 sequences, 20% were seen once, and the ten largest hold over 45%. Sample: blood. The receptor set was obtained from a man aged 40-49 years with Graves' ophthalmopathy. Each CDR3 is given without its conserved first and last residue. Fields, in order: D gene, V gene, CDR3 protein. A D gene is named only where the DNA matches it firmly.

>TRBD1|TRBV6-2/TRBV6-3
ASSTYRGSETLAKNIQY
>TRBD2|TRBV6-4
ASTSSAGGPRNEQF
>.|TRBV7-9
ASSHRMRVADTQY
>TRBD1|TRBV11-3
ASSPGTVPPYEQY
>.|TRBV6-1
ATGRTEDSPLH
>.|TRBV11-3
ASSLNLGDSPLH
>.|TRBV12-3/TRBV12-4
ASSLGTKNQPQH
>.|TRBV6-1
ASSESTTTYGYT
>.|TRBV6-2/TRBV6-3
ASSYDTPNTGELF
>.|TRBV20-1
SANPTARRAEAF
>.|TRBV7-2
ASSLDLWGNEQF
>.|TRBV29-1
SVGTPGTEAYEQY
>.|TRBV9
ASSVEYGQTYEQY
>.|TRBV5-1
ASGRDSRRDEQF
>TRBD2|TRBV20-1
SASGGLAEAGDTQY
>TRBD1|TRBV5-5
ASSGTGAGATNEKLF
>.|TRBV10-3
AISEWGQPQH
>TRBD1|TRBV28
ASQPPGQTYEQY
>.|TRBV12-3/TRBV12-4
ASSLSRAEAF
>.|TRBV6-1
ASSENRLGNQPQH
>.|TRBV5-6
ASSPWGSVVTDTQY
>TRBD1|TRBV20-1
SANGGQGAGVLAKNIQY
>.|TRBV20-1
SARLNEQF
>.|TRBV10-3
AISVLWTETSGANVLT
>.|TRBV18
ASSPPGLGGTDTQY
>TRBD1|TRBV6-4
ASSGPNSTGIDQPQH